The sequence of this TCR beta chain was determined in a study of T cell responses to AZD1222 COVID-19 vaccine. Produced via immunoSEQ multiplex PCR; TCRdb's table is partial and in-frame only. The table shows around 200,000 clones, with about 93% occurring only once. This clone has only a few counts. This CDR3 is 14 amino acids long. Germline loops: CDR1 KGHDR, CDR2 SFDVKD. Trimming shortened V by 4 bases and J by 2 bases, and 11 bases separated the two germline ends. The sequences come from peripheral blood, collected 28 days after the second dose of the MenACWY control vaccine. The receptor was derived from an adult who received the MenACWY meningococcal vaccine as a control. The chain has TRBV24-1 and TRBJ2-7; perhaps TRBD1 as D (5 bases). The chain's CDR3 is CATSDEVTAYEQYF. The CDR3 bases are TGTGCCACCAGTGACGAAGTGACAGCCTACGAGCAGTACTTC.